The clone carrying this T cell receptor (beta chain) was counted many times. No antigen is known for it. These data come from a study of T cell repertoires in cytomegalovirus infection. Study context: It was the public TCR beta signatures that indicated both CMV infection and matching HLA type. Notes on the study in general: Public TCR beta family frequency separated CMV-and-HLA carriers, including in an independent cohort. HLA-C-restricted CMV clonotypes gave the most frequent clonotype in two of eight donors.

The germline V and J ends were trimmed by 0 bases and 0 bases, with 9 bases remaining between them. The CDR3 totals 16 residues. The germline V gene has CDR1 MNHEY and CDR2 SVGAGI. TCRdb independently ran MiXCR on the reads; one entry per CDR3 protein. This table has some 150,000 distinct CDR3 sequences, 20% to 30% appearing once. Sequencing input: PBMCs. The chain combines TRBV6-5 with TRBJ2-1; D is ambiguous. The sequence came from a human donor in good health (CMV status not recorded). Some clones in this sample may be carry-over from other donors' samples. The DNA for the CDR3 is TGTGCCAGCAGTTACTCGAGCCCAGACTCCTACAATGAGCAGTTCTTC. Its translation is CASSYSSPDSYNEQFF.